This T cell receptor (beta chain) was retrieved from a study of T cell responses to AZD1222 COVID-19 vaccine. Overall study results and limits: Nearly half of unique spike-specific TCRs reportedly avoided B.1.351 and B.1.1.7 mutated regions. The donor group comprised mostly white British people and more females; the analysis possibly underestimated clonal diversity. Baseline seropositivity occurred in only a handful of AZD1222 recipients. Regions 160-218 and 743-854 held dominance among vaccine-associated CD4 TCRs, which spanned spike.

Assay: immunoSEQ multiplex PCR; the TCRdb copy retains only in-frame clones and omits some. The sample shows 100,000 to 150,000 clones, about nine tenths of them seen only once. Note on this clone: Its antigen is not known.

This sequence originates from an adult in good health. Sequencing was performed on peripheral blood, taken on day 0 of AZD1222 vaccination.

The CDR3 bases are TGTGCCAGCAGGCTTACTCCGGGTAGCTCCTATAATTCACCCCTCCACTTT. It encodes CASRLTPGSSYNSPLHF. This chain joins TRBV6-4 and TRBJ1-6, with D uncertain. Germline lookup yields CDR1 MRHNA and CDR2 SNTAGT. This CDR3 has 17 amino acids. Trimming removed 6 bases from V and 0 bases from J, with 15 bases in between.